Each of the 19 T cell receptor beta chains below was sequenced from the same sample in a study of radiotherapy plus CTLA-4 blockade in lung cancer. The method was immunoSEQ multiplex PCR; TCRdb's version includes in-frame clones alone and lacks a portion of them. Here the sample spans 24,000 or so clones, about three quarters being singletons. The material sequenced was peripheral blood, taken from a patient treated with radiotherapy plus ipilimumab. These receptors originate from a human donor with non-small cell lung cancer who had stable disease on radiotherapy plus ipilimumab.

The chain is built from TRBV5-7 and TRBJ2-1; no clear D gene. TRBV5-7 is identified as an open reading frame with a role that is uncertain. This CDR3 region has 15 residues. With 2 bases removed from V and 6 bases from J, the gap between germline ends came to 15 bases. This CDR3 reads CASSFRSPQVNEQFF. As DNA, the CDR3 is TGTGCCAGCAGCTTTCGGAGCCCCCAGGTCAATGAGCAGTTCTTC.

The chain employs TRBV7-8 and TRBJ2-7, with 9 bases lining up with TRBD2. CDR1 and CDR2 from the germline V gene are SGHVS and FQNEAQ. V shed 5 bases, J shed 3 bases, and the junction held 11 bases outside the gene matches. This CDR3 spans 16 amino acids. CDR3 in DNA: TGTGCCAGCAGCAACCTAGCGACTAGCGGAAACTACGAGCAGTACTTC. It encodes CASSNLATSGNYEQYF.

This clone was detected once. The rearrangement uses TRBV10-1 and TRBJ2-6; D uncertain. This CDR3 is built from 17 residues. CDR1 is WNHNN and CDR2 is SYGVQD in the germline V gene (reference sequence). Deletions cut 4 bases from V and 5 bases from J, with 18 bases between. CDR3 DNA sequence: TGCGCCAGCAGTGTAATCGTCGCACAAAGTCGGGCCAACGTCCTGACTTTC. Protein: CASSVIVAQSRANVLTF.

This clone counts as medium-sized. Other DNA sequences of this sample code for an identical CDR3. The chain recombines TRBV7-2 with TRBJ1-3, with TRBD1 as a possible D gene (5 bases). From germline, CDR1 is SGHTA and CDR2 FQGNSA. V was trimmed by 0 bases and J by 2 bases, leaving 11 bases between them. CDR3 length: 16 residues. In nucleotides, the CDR3 is TGTGCCAGCAGCTTAGCAACAGGATTGGCTGGAAACACCATATATTTT. It translates to CASSLATGLAGNTIYF.

CDR3 coding DNA: TGCGCCAGCAGCCAGTTCGCAACTAATGAAAAACTGTTTTTT. It is translated as CASSQFATNEKLFF. The chain recombines TRBV4-1 with TRBJ1-4; D unresolved. V lost 3 bases to trimming and J lost 0 bases, with 5 bases between them. Germline CDR1 MGHRA, CDR2 YSYEKL. CDR3 length equals 14 residues.

This clone was picked up one time. The gene calls are TRBV27 and TRBJ2-4; D perhaps matches TRBD2 (5 bases). The CDR3 extends over 15 amino acids. V shed 0 bases and J shed 7 bases, with 13 bases lying between them. CDR1 MNHEY and CDR2 SMNVEV come from the germline V gene (reference sequence). CDR3 protein: CASSLSSGIVNIQYF. The CDR3 bases are TGTGCCAGCAGTTTATCATCCGGGATAGTGAACATTCAGTACTTC.

CDR3 DNA sequence: TGTGCCAGCAGTTTACTGGGTCTGACCCCGAACACCGGGGAGCTGTTTTTT. Translating gives CASSLLGLTPNTGELFF. The chain is built from TRBV27 and TRBJ2-2; D unresolved. There are 17 residues in the CDR3. The germline V and J ends were trimmed by 2 bases and 0 bases, with 13 bases remaining between them. Germline values: CDR1 MNHEY, CDR2 SMNVEV (reference sequence).

The chain is built from TRBV7-9 and TRBJ2-1; D unresolved. The CDR3 is 14 residues long. Germline CDR1 reads SEHNR; CDR2 reads FQNEAQ (reference sequence). Between the trimmed V and J ends, which lost 3 bases and 3 bases, there was a span of 9 bases. In nucleotides, the CDR3 is TGTGCCAGCAGCTTTATTACAGACTACAATGAGCAGTTCTTC. This codes for CASSFITDYNEQFF.

The chain recombines TRBV6-1 with TRBJ1-5; D ambiguous. Trimming removed 1 base from V and 3 bases from J, with 16 bases in between. The CDR3 runs 17 residues. Germline CDR1 reads MNHNS; CDR2 reads SASEGT. CDR3 loop: CASSEDLGSETNQPQHF. The CDR3 DNA reads TGTGCCAGCAGTGAAGATCTAGGATCAGAGACCAATCAGCCCCAGCATTTT.

This chain links TRBV5-4 with TRBJ2-4; D uncertain. The germline V gene encodes CDR1 SGHNT and CDR2 YYREEE (reference sequence). The CDR3 is 14 residues long. V lost 0 bases and J 8 bases, leaving 12 bases between the germline ends. CDR3 amino acids: CASSLGLHWDIQYF. The DNA for the CDR3 is TGTGCCAGCAGCTTGGGGCTGCATTGGGACATTCAGTACTTC.

The chain employs TRBV7-2 and TRBJ2-7, with a tentative D call TRBD1 (8 bases). Trimming took 5 bases from V and 3 from J, leaving 14 bases between them. Looked up from germline, CDR1 is SGHTA and CDR2 is FQGNSA. CDR3 length: 14 residues. Written as DNA, the CDR3 is TGTGCCAGCAGCCTACAGGGGGGGGGCTACGAGCAGTACTTC. It encodes CASSLQGGGYEQYF.

J is TRBJ2-7 and V is TRBV6-5, with D hard to call. Looked up from germline, CDR1 is MNHEY and CDR2 is SVGAGI. The CDR3 loop spans 15 amino acids. V dropped 0 bases and J dropped 5 bases, with 14 bases sitting between them. The CDR3 nucleotides read TGTGCCAGCAGTTACTCGAAATTTGGGTTCGACGAGCAGTACTTC. It is translated as CASSYSKFGFDEQYF.

The chain has TRBV6-1 and TRBJ2-5, with TRBD1 matching over 10 bases. This CDR3 has 13 residues. Germline V gene data show CDR1 as MNHNS and CDR2 as SASEGT. The ends lost 6 bases at V and 7 bases at J; junction bases unmatched: 5. The CDR3 DNA is TGTGCCAGCAGGGACAGGACAGGGGGGACCCAGTACTTC. Amino acid sequence: CASRDRTGGTQYF.

This clone was detected only a few times. This rearrangement joins TRBV9 to TRBJ2-3; 7 bases align to TRBD1. The CDR3 runs to 17 residues. Looked up from germline, CDR1 is SGDLS and CDR2 is YYNGEE. With V trimmed by 2 bases and J by 4 bases, 13 bases remained unmatched. The CDR3 DNA follows: TGTGCCAGCAGCGTCTCCGTATCGGGACAGAGTGCAGATACGCAGTATTTT. The encoded protein is CASSVSVSGQSADTQYF.

The gene calls are TRBV2 and TRBJ2-4, with D tentatively TRBD1 or TRBD2 (5 bases each). This CDR3 is 16 amino acids long. The V gene's germline CDR1 is SNHLY and CDR2 FYNNEI. V was shortened by 0 bases and J by 3 bases, with 12 bases between the two germline ends. CDR3 nucleotide sequence: TGTGCCAGCAGTGAAGCTGGGGGACCCGGCAAAAACATTCAGTACTTC. Translating gives CASSEAGGPGKNIQYF.

In its sample, this clone was seen a few times. The chain combines TRBV5-4 with TRBJ1-2; D may be TRBD1 (6 bases). The CDR3 is 14 amino acids. Trimming took 5 bases from V and 0 from J, leaving 11 bases between them. CDR1 SGHNT and CDR2 YYREEE come from the germline V gene (reference sequence). CDR3 in amino acids: CASRLGAANYGYTF. As DNA, the CDR3 is TGTGCCAGCAGGCTGGGGGCGGCTAACTATGGCTACACCTTC.

V gene TRBV11-2 combines with J gene TRBJ2-7; D gene unclear. CDR3 size: 14 residues. Trimming left V 7 bases short and J 2 bases short, with 15 bases between. Looked up from germline, CDR1 is SGHAT and CDR2 is FQNNGV. CDR3 amino acids: CASKRHRVPYEQYF. CDR3 nucleotides: TGTGCCAGCAAGAGACACCGAGTCCCCTACGAGCAGTACTTC.

V gene TRBV30 combines with J gene TRBJ1-3, with D maybe TRBD1 (5 bases). With 6 bases removed from V and 4 bases from J, the gap between germline ends came to 13 bases. The CDR3 totals 13 residues. Germline-derived CDR1 and CDR2 are GTSNPN and SVGIG (reference sequence). The CDR3 DNA sequence: TGTGCCTGCAACCTCGGGACGGGAAACACCATATATTTT. It specifies CACNLGTGNTIYF. Combining the CDR3 with reference TRBV30 and TRBJ1-3 gives the whole variable domain SQTIHQWPATLVQPVGSPLSLECTVEGTSNPNLYWYRQAAGRGLQLLFYSVGIGQISSEVPQNLSASRPQDRQFILSSKKLLLSDSGFYLCACNLGTGNTIYFGEGSWLTVV.

The chain carries TRBV5-4 and TRBJ2-7; 8 nucleotides agree with TRBD2. V gave up 10 bases and J gave up 0 bases; unmatched junction bases: 9. Germline loops: CDR1 SGHNT, CDR2 YYREEE (reference sequence). The CDR3 runs to 14 residues. CDR3 residues: CAAAAGTSSYEQYF. Here the CDR3 DNA reads TGTGCCGCGGCTGCCGGGACTAGCTCCTACGAGCAGTACTTC.